The 20 T cell receptor beta chains given below trace back to one sample, sequenced in a study of blood T cell repertoires in COVID-19. The method was immunoSEQ multiplex PCR; TCRdb's version includes in-frame clones alone and lacks a portion of them. Among about 220,000 clones listed, approximately 85% were seen once. Sequencing was done on a sample of peripheral blood. The origin of the receptors is a woman between 65 and 79 years old with COVID-19, enrolled during active disease.

This chain uses TRBV11-3 with TRBJ2-7; TRBD2 matches at 7 bases. Germline values: CDR1 SGHNT, CDR2 YENEEA. Trimming removed 6 bases from V and 3 bases from J; junction bases left unmatched: 8. The CDR3 totals 14 residues. The CDR3 DNA is TGTGCCAGCAGGGGGGAGGGGCGCGGCTACGAGCAGTACTTC. It codes for CASRGEGRGYEQYF.

The V and J genes are TRBV7-9 and TRBJ2-3; 7 bases map to TRBD2. The trim removed 7 bases at V and 5 bases at J, leaving 15 bases unmatched. The CDR3 is 16 residues long. CDR1 is SEHNR and CDR2 is FQNEAQ in the germline V gene (reference sequence). CDR3 protein: CASTGGSLMIGDTQYF. The CDR3 DNA is TGTGCCAGCACCGGGGGGTCGCTCATGATTGGAGATACGCAGTATTTT.

The chain combines TRBV27 with TRBJ1-2; D is undetermined. The CDR3 covers 14 residues. Germline V gene lookup returns CDR1 MNHEY and CDR2 SMNVEV (reference sequence). Trimming took 3 bases from V and 1 from J, leaving 9 bases between them. The DNA for the CDR3 is TGTGCCAGCAGTTTCTATGCCGGTAACTATGGCTACACCTTC. As protein: CASSFYAGNYGYTF.

This clone was detected once. This chain uses TRBV5-5 with TRBJ1-1; TRBD1 aligns across 7 bases. Trimming removed 2 bases from V and 5 bases from J; junction bases left unmatched: 9. Germline V gives CDR1 SGHKS, CDR2 YYEKEE (reference sequence). This CDR3 region has 15 residues. The CDR3: CASSFEGAQVTEAFF. CDR3 DNA: TGTGCCAGCAGCTTTGAGGGGGCGCAAGTAACTGAAGCTTTCTTT.

This chain connects TRBV2 to TRBJ1-1; tentatively, D is TRBD1 (6 bases). This CDR3 region has 18 residues. Trimming stripped 5 bases from V and 0 bases from J, with 22 bases between. Germline V gives CDR1 SNHLY, CDR2 FYNNEI. CDR3 sequence: CASSPVFFAQGMNTEAFF. DNA for the CDR3: TGTGCCAGCAGTCCTGTCTTTTTCGCTCAGGGGATGAACACTGAAGCTTTCTTT.

Concerning this clone: Relative to the germline gene, one junction end is altered; a read error may explain this. The chain employs TRBV6-1 and TRBJ1-1; tentative D call: TRBD1 (5 bases). Germline assignment: CDR1 MNHNS and CDR2 SASEGT. CDR3 size: 13 residues. DNA for the CDR3: TGTGCCAGCAGGGAAGGGGCGTGGGCTGAAGCTTTCTTT. Translation gives CASREGAWAEAFF.

V gene TRBV6-5 combines with J gene TRBJ2-7, with 7 bases aligning to TRBD1. The CDR3 covers 13 residues. Germline V gives CDR1 MNHEY, CDR2 SVGAGI. The V and J ends lost 7 bases and 5 bases, in that order; junction bases with no gene match: 8. CDR3 region: CASNPQGVDEQYF. DNA for the CDR3: TGTGCCAGCAACCCTCAGGGGGTTGACGAGCAGTACTTC.

In this sample, this clone turned up once. A junction boundary mismatches the germline segment, possibly from a read error. The chain employs TRBV11-2 and TRBJ2-7; D may be TRBD1 (5 bases). The CDR3 covers 13 residues. CDR1 SGHAT and CDR2 FQNNGV come from the germline V gene. In nucleotides, the CDR3 is TGTGCCAGCAGCTTAGATTTCGGCCAGGGCGTACGCTTC. It is translated as CASSLDFGQGVRF.

The chain uses TRBV7-2 and TRBJ2-3, with 7 bases lining up with TRBD2. This CDR3 has 16 amino acids. Per germline, CDR1 SGHTA and CDR2 FQGNSA. Unmatched junction bases numbered 6, after V lost 3 bases and J lost 0 bases. CDR3: CASSFPRAGSTDTQYF. For the CDR3, the DNA is TGTGCCAGCAGCTTCCCACGAGCGGGGAGCACAGATACGCAGTATTTT.

This chain links TRBV2 with TRBJ2-1, with 9 bases fitting TRBD1. The germline CDR1 and CDR2 sequences are SNHLY and FYNNEI. There are 16 residues in the CDR3. V lost 5 bases, J lost 8 bases, and 13 bases stayed unmatched. DNA of the CDR3: TGTGCCAGCAGTAGGGCGGGACAGGGAAGAATCGATGAGCAGTTCTTC. It encodes CASSRAGQGRIDEQFF.

The rearrangement links TRBV9 to TRBJ2-3; TRBD2 aligns across 11 bases. The CDR3 spans 18 residues. CDR1 is SGDLS and CDR2 is YYNGEE in the germline V gene. V shed 0 bases and J 5 bases; nucleotides not matched to a gene: 11. The CDR3, as DNA: TGTGCCAGCAGCGTAGATAGCGGGAGGGCCCTCGGGGGAGATACGCAGTATTTT. This translates into CASSVDSGRALGGDTQYF. Full variable domain (missing parts from reference TRBV9 and TRBJ2-3): DSGVTQTPKHLITATGQRVTLRCSPRSGDLSVYWYQQSLDQGLQFLIQYYNGEERAKGNILERFSAQQFPDLHSELNLSSLELGDSALYFCASSVDSGRALGGDTQYFGPGTRLTVL.

The gene calls are TRBV6-4 and TRBJ2-3; 9 nucleotides line up with TRBD1. The length of the CDR3 is 16 residues. V lost 3 bases, J lost 2 bases, and 6 bases stayed unmatched. Germline loops: CDR1 MRHNA, CDR2 SNTAGT. This CDR3 is CASSERTGANTDTQYF. In DNA form, the CDR3 reads TGTGCCAGCAGTGAACGGACAGGGGCTAACACAGATACGCAGTATTTT.

This clone was observed once. The junction differs from germline at one of its ends, possibly a read error. The genes are TRBV7-7 and TRBJ2-1; D is unclear. Germline CDR1 and CDR2: SSHAT and FNYEAQ (reference sequence). This CDR3 comprises 13 residues. The CDR3 loop is CASSSSFDNEQFF. The DNA of the CDR3 is TGTGCTAGCAGCTCCTCGTTCGACAATGAGCAGTTCTTC.

The J gene is TRBJ1-6, the V gene TRBV3-1 (or the pseudogene TRBV3-2); D is possibly TRBD1 (5 bases). CDR3 length equals 15 residues. Germline V gene data show CDR1 as LGHDT and CDR2 as YNNKEL (reference sequence). Trimming pared 3 bases from V and 4 bases from J, leaving 10 bases between. This CDR3 reads CASSHRGEYNSPLHF. CDR3 sequence (DNA): TGTGCCAGCAGCCACCGGGGGGAGTATAATTCACCCCTCCACTTT.

The V call is TRBV9, the J call TRBJ2-1, with 9 bases lining up with TRBD2. Germline CDR1 SGDLS, CDR2 YYNGEE. The CDR3 is made up of 15 amino acids. The V gene end was trimmed by 4 bases and the J gene end by 4 bases; junction bases not matched to a gene: 6. The CDR3 loop is CASSPRLAAYNEQFF. The CDR3 coding sequence is TGTGCCAGCAGCCCTCGACTAGCGGCTTACAATGAGCAGTTCTTC.

This clone was seen a single time. The chain joins TRBV19 to TRBJ2-3; 11 nucleotides match TRBD2. J was trimmed by 2 bases and V by 3 bases; bases with no gene match: 4. Germline CDR1 LNHDA, CDR2 SQIVND (reference sequence). CDR3 length equals 16 residues. CDR3 sequence: CASSITSGGLTDTQYF. The CDR3 DNA follows: TGTGCCAGTAGTATCACTAGCGGGGGCCTCACAGATACGCAGTATTTT.

This clone was observed a single time. The chain couples TRBV30 to TRBJ2-2; perhaps TRBD1 as D (5 bases). Trimming cost V 5 bases and J 8 bases, with 15 bases left between them. The length of the CDR3 is 13 residues. Germline V gene data show CDR1 as GTSNPN and CDR2 as SVGIG (reference sequence). The CDR3 DNA reads as TGTGCCTGGGATACCCAGGGTGGTGGGGAGCTGTTTTTT. It is translated as CAWDTQGGGELFF.

The rearrangement links TRBV6-4 to TRBJ1-5; tentatively, D is TRBD1 (6 bases). Germline-derived CDR1 and CDR2 are MRHNA and SNTAGT. CDR3 length: 12 amino acids. V was trimmed by 5 bases and J by 9 bases, leaving 11 bases between them. The CDR3 DNA reads TGTGCCAGCAGTATAATGGACAGGCCCCAGCATTTT. Its translation: CASSIMDRPQHF.

V and J are TRBV4-3 and TRBJ2-7, with D possibly being TRBD2 (7 bases). Germline-derived CDR1 and CDR2 are LGHNA and YSLEER. This CDR3 comprises 15 residues. V was pared by 4 bases and J by 4 bases, with 17 bases between. In DNA form, the CDR3 reads TGCGCCAGCAGCCCGAGGGGGGGAGGGCGGTACGAGCAGTACTTC. Amino acids: CASSPRGGGRYEQYF.

This clone was detected only once. The chain has TRBV2 and TRBJ2-3, with 13 bases that match TRBD2. Looked up from germline, CDR1 is SNHLY and CDR2 is FYNNEI. This CDR3 has 16 residues. V trimming: 5 bases; J trimming: 5 bases; junction bases outside the gene matches: 7. CDR3 sequence: CASSQGLAGEGDTQYF. DNA of the CDR3: TGTGCCAGCAGTCAAGGACTAGCGGGGGAGGGAGATACGCAGTATTTT.